This T cell receptor beta chain was sequenced during a study of blood T cell repertoires in COVID-19. The assay was immunoSEQ multiplex PCR, and TCRdb's table has in-frame clones only and misses some. The sample contains 220,000 or so clones, around 81% of which appear only once. The V segment lost 4 bases and the J segment 4 bases; nucleotides outside the gene matches: 11. CDR3 length equals 16 residues. Germline assignment: CDR1 SGHRS and CDR2 YFSETQ. This TCR came from a woman aged 25 to 45 who had recovered from COVID-19. Input material: peripheral blood. The gene calls are TRBV5-1 and TRBJ2-1; 7 nucleotides agree with TRBD2. CDR3 residues: CASSPSQLADYNEQFF. Here the CDR3 DNA reads TGCGCCAGCAGCCCCTCTCAGCTAGCGGATTACAATGAGCAGTTCTTC.